This record looks at one TCR beta chain sequence and its context. There is no known antigen for this receptor. The record has no base qualities; no much larger clone is one base away. Other DNA sequences of this sample code for an identical CDR3. The cohort comprised around 690 healthy bone marrow donors. At the time of sampling, all cohort members were nominally healthy, though unrecorded immune exposures were likely present. The donor was CMV seronegative and was included in the group of several hundred seronegative cohort members. Each donor provided a peripheral blood sample, and peripheral blood mononuclear cells were used for TCR beta sequencing. The Qiagen DNeasy Blood Extraction Kit was used to extract genomic DNA from the blood cell samples. This sample was taken from a study of cytomegalovirus exposure and HLA in healthy donors (dated by TCRdb to about 2017). For the wider study: An earlier analysis of roughly 500 of the donors reported about 300 Gb of sequence data and 100 million to 120 million unique TCR beta sequences obtained from some 200 million T cells. Roughly 300 gigabases of sequencing data and around 85 million unique TCR sequences made up an early release that covered nearly 650 HLA-typed donors. The genetic ancestry cluster associated with self-reported Caucasian donors included 80% to 90% of the 398 genotyped donors. The study aimed to test whether signatures of past pathogen exposure could be identified by cataloging public T cell receptors. The T cell repertoires of under 700 subjects were profiled by immunosequencing and related to cytomegalovirus serostatus. Along with the approximately 670-subject first cohort, a separate validation cohort of over a hundred different subjects was used. High-throughput TCR immunosequencing, statistical association of individual TCRs with disease status, and machine learning were combined to predict cytomegalovirus infection status. To study patterns of TCR occurrence, a later analysis re-analyzed previously published TCR beta repertoires from more than 550 donors and added high-resolution HLA genotyping. Rather than using new phenotypic data, the later analysis identified candidate immune exposures from TCR beta sequences and from how often those sequences occurred across donors. An earlier analysis of around 580 of the donors used high-throughput TCR beta sequencing to judge whether each TCR beta V gene segment behaved as functional or pseudogenic. Donor age, sex, ethnicity and CMV serostatus were collected together with the repertoire data. A later genetic analysis took genome-wide SNP genotypes for about 55% of the 666 donors and used that subset as a discovery cohort. All discovery cohort repertoires had been generated on a single sequencing platform. HLA typing covered class I and class II loci at four-digit resolution. Typing coverage varied by locus: about 620-630 donors for A, B, C, DRB1 and DQB1; 522 for DQA1; around 570 for DPA1; approximately 450 for DPB1. Four to six DR-DQ haplotypes were handled as single units for association and clustering, since linkage in the cohort was strong. Among 398 genotyped donors of the cohort, an average of about 240,000 unique TCR beta nucleotide sequences were sequenced per donor, roughly a sixth of them non-productive.

Study-wide findings and limitations: Linkage disequilibrium might explain the correlated functional status among segregating V segments, but an unknown experimental factor could not be ruled out. According to a later genetic analysis, donors in an Asian-associated ancestry cluster had fewer N-insertions in productive TCRs than the approximately 630-donor mean. It was suggested by the authors that the approach could potentially be generalized to other disease states and immunological phenotypes. The classifier was reported to diagnose cytomegalovirus status with high specificity and sensitivity in both the original cohort and the validation cohort. Compared with equally common non-associated chains, HLA-associated TCR beta chains in a later analysis were more clonally expanded and had lower generation probabilities. A further reported finding was that TCR beta sequences accurately predicted the HLA-A and HLA-B alleles for most subjects in the first cohort. The presence/absence analyses assumed that sequencing depth was roughly uniform across donors, and that assumption may not be true. HLA typing was unavailable for some donors at each locus, so association tests used only the typed subset. The earlier analysis of 450 to 700 of the donors excluded fewer than 20 rarely observed V segments, including chromosome 9 orphons, because counts were too low. Some IMGT-functional V segments, including TRBV6-2 and TRBV6-3, could not be distinguished by the 87-base-pair reads and were therefore excluded. In this cohort, only TCR beta chains were sequenced, and detectable features were limited by the absence of alpha or paired-chain data. In a later analysis, several top co-occurrence clusters were reported to appear linked to parvovirus B19, influenza, CMV and Epstein-Barr virus. When HLA alleles, especially DR and DQ, strongly co-occurred, attributing TCR associations to individual alleles was difficult. According to a later analysis, most CMV-associated TCR beta chains appeared to be HLA-restricted, and the HLA associations seemed to be driven largely by CMV exposure. The sequencing pipeline was judged likely to have produced a cluster of highly shared sequence variants as a technical artifact. Broadly in line with IMGT annotations, most TCR beta V segments showed up in productive rearrangements about 87% or about 30% of the time in an earlier analysis of under 700 of the donors. The only immune exposure information available for the cohort was CMV serostatus. A later analysis found that TCR association rates varied across HLA loci, with DRB1 alleles showing the most associated TCRs and HLA-C alleles the fewest. Most TCR sequences were observed very rarely across donors, whereas some public TCRs were present in many individuals. In vitro tests confirmed that a few of the cytomegalovirus-associated TCR beta chains recognize cytomegalovirus antigens. A total of fewer than 200 TCR beta chains were listed by the study as associated with cytomegalovirus. V-gene and J-gene trimming of TCR beta chains was associated with a missense DCLRE1C variant in a later genetic analysis, and the association was replicated in an independent cohort. At a false discovery rate of 0.05, a later analysis linked some 17,000 TCR beta sequences to specific HLA alleles.

The library was produced with the immunoSEQ multiplex PCR assay. For the multiplex PCR, a mixture combining 60 forward primers for TCR Vbeta segments and 13 reverse primers for TCR Jbeta segments was used. The CDR3 region of rearranged TCR beta genes was amplified from genomic DNA with a multiplex PCR assay. The Illumina HiSeq System was used to sequence the amplified TCR beta libraries as 87-base-pair reads. Regarding the original processing steps: A later analysis counted tens of millions of unique TCR beta chains across the approximately 700 repertoires, and 9 million to 14 million of these chains were shared by at least two donors. Raw reads were error-corrected and collapsed into unique sequences by a nearest-neighbor algorithm in which closely related sequences were merged to remove PCR and sequencing errors. V, D and J gene segments were assigned by aligning CDR3 sequences to IMGT reference sequences. For a sequence to be retained, a match of at least six nucleotides was required to both a V gene segment and a J gene segment. A rearrangement was called productive if the CDR3 had no stop codons and remained in frame with V and J, and every other rearrangement was called non-productive. CDR3 was defined according to IMGT convention as the region running from the second conserved V-encoded cysteine to the conserved J-encoded phenylalanine. The earlier analysis of 500 to 650 of the donors excluded any sequence lacking an unambiguous match to a single V gene segment. In an earlier analysis of a few hundred of the donors, V segments were called functional above 56.7% productive rearrangements and were called segregating when the between-donor standard deviation exceeded 5%. A statistical classification framework was built to diagnose cytomegalovirus status from the catalog of TCR beta chain sequences. A later analysis assigned V and J genes by comparing TCR nucleotide sequences with IMGT/GENE-DB human TR gene sequences. The TCRdist pipeline was used in a later analysis to assign CDR3 sequences and most-parsimonious VDJ recombination scenarios. In a later analysis, every TCR beta chain was defined by the combination of its CDR3 amino acid sequence and its V-gene family, and reads without a unique V-gene family were dropped. As a way to deal with suspected cross-contamination and a sequencing artifact, a later analysis dropped 450 to 600 nucleotide sequences that were highly shared and had low generation probability. For each public chain, a later analysis derived a clonal expansion index from normalized ranks of inferred template counts within each repertoire. In a later analysis, generation probabilities were computed with a VDJ recombination model fitted to out-of-frame rearrangements, and the resulting probabilities were checked against IGoR. In a later analysis, hypergeometric tests were used to score TCR-TCR, TCR-HLA and TCR-CMV co-occurrence, with a repertoire-size bias correction applied to TCR pairs. To estimate false discovery rates, a later analysis permuted the HLA or CMV assignments 20 times. In a later analysis, co-occurring TCRs were grouped with DBSCAN, and TCRdist sequence similarity was added when clustering was performed within HLA-allele-positive subsets. For co-occurrence clustering, repertoires with fewer than 30,000 or more than 120,000 public chains were excluded, along with 5 or 6 repertoires with anomalous nucleotide sharing. Drawn from immuneACCESS, this table holds only the in-frame rearrangements with V and J called that TCRdb kept. Clones are partly lost; checked studies trace under half to an unresolved V gene and leave the rest unexplained. V, J and clone size are taken as reported in that table, and D and trimming were inferred from the DNA itself. This sample comprises roughly 130,000 clones, roughly 80% of them detected only once. The ten biggest clones cover 1% of the sample.

Relative to germline, V is missing 0 bases and J is missing 3 bases, with 2 bases of the junction outside any gene match. The germline V gene gives CDR1 as ENHRY and CDR2 as SYGVKD. From cysteine to phenylalanine, the CDR3 is 16 amino acids long. Only the CDR3 part of the read is kept: 48 bases, read in frame from the first base. The sequence links TRBV10-3 to TRBJ1-2; TRBD1 matches 12 bases in the middle. This TCR was recovered from a man between 35 and 55 years old in good health and CMV-seronegative. The sequenced material came from PBMCs. The CDR3 amino acid sequence is: CAISESGTGGDYGYTF. The base sequence is TGTGCCATCAGTGAGTCAGGGACAGGGGGCGACTATGGCTACACCTTC.